This T cell receptor (beta chain) was obtained from a study of T cell repertoires in cytomegalovirus infection. Study-wide context: The authors relied on CMV epitopes, both recently identified HLA-C-restricted and well-studied HLA-B-restricted. Public TCR beta signature analysis indicated the presence of both CMV infection and matching HLA type. Regarding the study as a whole: Cumulative public TCR beta family frequency identified CMV carriers with the relevant HLA. CMV-specific HLA-C-restricted TCR beta clonotypes dominated the ex vivo response.

V was clipped by 6 bases and J by 4 bases; unmatched bases: 7. Germline values: CDR1 MGHDK, CDR2 SYGVNS. The CDR3 totals 15 residues. TCRdb processed the reads anew with MiXCR; each CDR3 protein has one entry. The table records some 130,000 distinct CDR3 sequences, 30% to 40% of them present only once. Worth noting for this clonotype: Antigen: not known.

The sequencing here drew on CD8+ T cells from cultured PBMCs, taken from culture after CMV antigen stimulation. V gene TRBV25-1 combines with J gene TRBJ2-5; 11 nucleotides agree with TRBD1. This TCR was recovered from a human donor in good health (CMV status not recorded). Some clones in this sample may be carry-over from other donors' samples. The CDR3 sequence is CASSPGTGGLETQYF. The CDR3 coding sequence is TGTGCCAGCAGCCCCGGGACAGGGGGACTAGAGACCCAGTACTTC.